A selection of T cell receptor beta chains follows, all from one sample in a study of post-analysis software for immune sequencing data. MiXCR was run by TCRdb on the PCR reads, yielding one entry per CDR3 protein. The sample includes about 540,000 distinct CDR3 sequences, roughly 34% of them seen just once. The sample taken for sequencing was blood. The source of these receptors is a girl aged 2 to 17 with multiple sclerosis. Each CDR3 is given without its conserved first and last residue. A clone size is listed for some rows: how often the clone was seen (once, few, many), or a class if it is expanded.

TRBV20-1 few SANGADESYEQY
TRBV20-1 . SAREPFPGRDNQPQH
TRBV29-1 . SVAHDDRVGANVLT
TRBV20-1 few SAQTGNEQF
TRBV20-1 . SARDSPAWGSSPLH
TRBV19 . ASSILGNREDEQY
TRBV27 . ASSPISGAGKEKLF
TRBV13 few ASSLRTSDGTQY
TRBV12-3/TRBV12-4 . ASSLGGQAGELF
TRBV9 . ASSPTGGLSEAF
TRBV3-1 few ASSQQGGRLYEQY
TRBV4-2 . ASSLGAGATPTEAF
TRBV20-1 many SARPFSGAANSYEQY
TRBV18 . ASSPLADSQETQY
TRBV7-7 . ASSPDSLAGVNEQF
TRBV7-6 . ASSPEQAGSYGYT
TRBV10-3 . AISEGPGAGSPLH
TRBV3-1 . ASSQDHSYSNQPQH
TRBV2 . ASMRQSYGYT
TRBV29-1 . SVEDKGGQGARPLH
TRBV7-2 few ASSLVLLTDTQY
TRBV12-5 . ASGFLTTRRSPLH
TRBV29-1 few SARRTDTQY
TRBV12-3/TRBV12-4 few ASSFGLAFTDTQY
TRBV24-1 . ATSDSGLLHQPQH
TRBV15 few ATSRGLAGQRTDTQY
TRBV12-3/TRBV12-4 few ASSHGLKGDTQY
TRBV10-1 few ASSESLGSPLH
TRBV4-1 . ATRQTGTGVTDTQY
TRBV20-1 few SARGYAAGGLGRIQETQY
TRBV6-5 few ASSYWGQGNTEAF
TRBV12-3/TRBV12-4 . ASSLGSLTDTQY
TRBV5-1 few ASSLRGISTDTQY
TRBV7-2 few ASSPHVKGYT
TRBV12-5 . ASGPGQGSDTQY
TRBV20-1 few SARMTVDVEKLF